This passage covers 5 T cell receptor beta chains from one sample sequenced in a study of T cells after yellow fever vaccination. TCRdb reprocessed the 5' RACE reads with MiXCR, giving one entry per CDR3 protein. The repertoire includes roughly 120,000 distinct CDR3 sequences, around 6.7% of them detected once, and 2.7% sits in the top ten. This material consisted of CD4+ T cells sorted from PBMCs, taken roughly 45 days after the first yellow fever vaccination. The source of these receptors is a man aged 18 to 35 who received the YFV17D yellow fever vaccine.

The gene calls are TRBV12-3 or TRBV12-4 and TRBJ1-3; D ambiguous. Trimming shortened V by 2 bases and J by 2 bases, and 7 bases separated the two germline ends. The CDR3 contains 14 residues. CDR3 bases: TGTGCCAGCAGTTTAAGGTTACCTGGAAACACCATATATTTT. Encoded protein: CASSLRLPGNTIYF.

The gene calls are TRBV11-2 and TRBJ2-1; TRBD2 might be the D (5 bases). The CDR3 loop spans 17 amino acids. The V gene's germline CDR1 is SGHAT and CDR2 FQNNGV. V dropped 5 bases and J dropped 1 base, with 18 bases sitting between them. CDR3 loop: CASSPRLTFGSYNEQFF. For the CDR3, the DNA is TGTGCCAGCAGCCCCCGACTAACCTTCGGATCCTACAATGAGCAGTTCTTC.

The V and J genes are TRBV24-1 and TRBJ1-1, with D tentatively TRBD1 (6 bases). The CDR3 consists of 17 residues. Looked up from germline, CDR1 is KGHDR and CDR2 is SFDVKD. V was cut by 7 bases and J by 5 bases, with 25 bases left in between. For the CDR3, the DNA is TGTGCCACCAGCGGGTACCTGGTATGGGGGGCTGTTACTGAAGCTTTCTTT. Translation: CATSGYLVWGAVTEAFF.

This clonotype appeared many times. The J gene is TRBJ2-2, the V gene TRBV12-3 or TRBV12-4; 7 nucleotides match TRBD2. Trimming at V came to 3 bases and at J to 4 bases, leaving 8 bases not matched to a gene. There are 16 residues in the CDR3. The CDR3 protein is CASSFFRGVLTGELFF. The CDR3 nucleotides read TGTGCCAGCAGTTTTTTTCGGGGGGTCCTCACCGGGGAGCTGTTTTTT.

The table lists this clonotype with many counts. V and J are TRBV20-1 and TRBJ2-1; 14 nucleotides match TRBD2. V was clipped by 7 bases and J by 4 bases; unmatched bases: 3. Looked up from germline, CDR1 is DFQATT and CDR2 is SNEGSKA (reference sequence). The CDR3 extends over 14 amino acids. CDR3 loop: CSVRTSGGYNEQFF. DNA of the CDR3: TGCAGTGTTAGGACTAGCGGGGGGTACAATGAGCAGTTCTTC.